In this sample, the clone carrying this TCR beta chain turned up a few times. CDR1 is SEHNR, CDR2 FQNEAQ, per germline (reference sequence). The CDR3 length is 17 residues. V gave up 5 bases and J gave up 6 bases, with 22 bases separating them. This specimen comes from a study of blood T cell repertoires in COVID-19. Study context: Donors in the United States, Italy and Spain gave samples during acute or convalescent COVID-19. PBMCs, B-cell-depleted T cells, or T cells were the source of the cDNA or gDNA that made up the material.

Authors' analysis steps: Using reference gene primer amplification, nucleated cell counts were estimated. Clones were sequenced by immunoSEQ multiplex PCR, and TCRdb holds only the in-frame ones, with some missing. The V and J calls and the clone size are those of that table, but D and trimming were determined from the DNA. The sample has approximately 94,000 clones, 75% to 85% seen once. V usage is TRBV7-9 and J usage is TRBJ2-2; the D gene is possibly TRBD1 (6 bases). Sequences were obtained from peripheral blood. This clonotype was obtained from a man aged 55-75 years with acute or convalescent COVID-19. In nucleotides, the CDR3 is TGTGCCAGCAGCCCGCTCCAGGGGCAGGGGAAATCCGGGGAGCTGTTTTTT. Amino acid sequence: CASSPLQGQGKSGELFF.